The present T cell receptor beta chain was sequenced within a study of radiotherapy plus CTLA-4 blockade in lung cancer. Study overall: There were objective responses in over 15% of patients, and over 25% had disease control. Study-wide results and caveats: Best predicting response, reportedly, were early blood T cell clone dynamics, with interferon-beta. Radiotherapy with ipilimumab was followed by blood expansion of tumor-derived clones.

Points on this clone: The antigen is not known.

The V gene lost 7 bases and the J gene lost 4 bases, with 11 bases spanning the gap. The CDR3 has 13 amino acids. Germline V gives CDR1 SNHLY, CDR2 FYNNEI. Patients in the study, people with chemo-refractory metastatic non-small-cell lung cancer, received focal radiation plus ipilimumab CTLA-4 blockade. Here immunoSEQ multiplex PCR was the method, and the copy in TCRdb shows in-frame clones only, minus some. This sample has 78,000 or so clones, with more than 75% found just once. The material sequenced was peripheral blood, taken from a patient treated with radiotherapy plus ipilimumab. This clonotype was obtained from a human donor with non-small cell lung cancer who had stable disease on radiotherapy plus ipilimumab. The rearrangement uses TRBV2 and TRBJ1-5; no reliable D call. The CDR3 DNA is TGTGCCAGCACTTCACGAGGGAATCAGCCCCAGCATTTT. Protein: CASTSRGNQPQHF.